Listed below are T cell receptor beta chains from one sample, sequenced in a study of T cell clonotyping in hematopoietic cell transplantation. TCRdb's copy holds only in-frame clones and misses some; the assay was immunoSEQ multiplex PCR. This table has some 40,000 clones, around 94% appearing once. The sequenced material came from peripheral blood mononuclear cells. These receptors were obtained from a woman aged 50 to 60 in good health. Some clones in this sample may be carry-over from other donors' samples. The CDR3 runs from the conserved cysteine through the conserved F or W. Each record gives: D gene, V gene, J gene, clone size, CDR3 protein, CDR3 DNA. A D gene is named only where the DNA matches it firmly. Clone size is shown for a subset of rows, as once, few, many or a class of expanded clone.

TRBD1	TRBV6-6	TRBJ1-6	once	CASSSRTGVSSPLHF	TGTGCCAGCAGTTCGCGGACAGGGGTGAGTTCACCCCTCCACTTT
.	TRBV7-6	TRBJ1-5	.	CASSLAEGGDQPQHF	TGTGCCAGCAGCTTAGCCGAGGGCGGGGATCAGCCCCAGCATTTT
.	TRBV10-3	TRBJ1-2	few	CAISDGAGYGYTF	TGTGCCATCAGTGATGGGGCTGGCTATGGCTACACCTTC
TRBD1	TRBV5-1	TRBJ2-1	.	CASSGDRGLQNEQFF	TGCGCCAGCAGCGGTGACAGGGGGCTACAAAATGAGCAGTTCTTC
TRBD1	TRBV19	TRBJ2-1	.	CASSLQTGEVKNEQFF	TGTGCCAGTAGTCTCCAGACAGGGGAAGTTAAGAATGAGCAGTTCTTC
TRBD1	TRBV7-6	TRBJ2-7	.	CASIDRGIHYEQYF	TGTGCCAGCATAGACAGGGGCATACACTACGAGCAGTACTTC
.	TRBV7-2	TRBJ1-4	.	CASRRDIATNEKLFF	TGTGCCAGCAGAAGGGACATAGCAACTAATGAAAAACTGTTTTTT
.	TRBV5-4	TRBJ2-2	.	CASSLGLTENTGELFF	TGTGCCAGCAGCTTGGGCCTTACTGAGAACACCGGGGAGCTGTTTTTT
.	TRBV7-9	TRBJ2-3	.	CASSQTLSTDTQYF	TGTGCCAGCAGCCAAACCCTTAGCACAGATACGCAGTATTTT
.	TRBV11-2	TRBJ1-1	.	CASQLGDPNTEAFF	TGTGCCAGCCAGCTTGGGGACCCGAACACTGAAGCTTTCTTT
TRBD1	TRBV19	TRBJ2-2	.	CAVDRETPGELFF	TGTGCCGTCGACAGGGAGACACCCGGGGAGCTGTTTTTT
.	TRBV20-1	TRBJ2-2	.	CSGGQTGELFF	TGCAGTGGCGGACAGACCGGGGAGCTGTTTTTT
TRBD2	TRBV11-3	TRBJ2-5	once	CASSLPGGMETQYF	TGTGCCAGCAGCTTACCGGGGGGGATGGAGACCCAGTACTTC
TRBD2	TRBV11-1	TRBJ2-3	.	CASSLQTSGSDTQYF	TGTGCCAGCAGCTTACAGACTAGCGGGTCAGATACGCAGTATTTT
TRBD1	TRBV7-2	TRBJ1-1	.	CASSATGENTEAFF	TGTGCCAGCAGCGCGACAGGGGAGAACACTGAAGCTTTCTTT
.	TRBV7-8	TRBJ1-2	.	CASSEPQGYTF	TGTGCCAGCAGCGAACCGCAGGGCTACACCTTC
.	TRBV19	TRBJ2-2	.	CASSISTDTGELFF	TGTGCCAGTAGTATTAGCACAGACACCGGGGAGCTGTTTTTT
TRBD2	TRBV19	TRBJ2-3	.	CASRHRTRDDTQYF	TGTGCCAGTAGACATCGGACTAGGGACGATACGCAGTATTTT
TRBD1	TRBV28	TRBJ1-5	.	CASSLRTGGNQPQHF	TGTGCCAGCAGTTTAAGGACAGGGGGGAATCAGCCCCAGCATTTT
.	TRBV5-1	TRBJ2-7	.	CASSLGSGNVGYEQYF	TGCGCCAGCAGCTTGGGATCCGGGAACGTGGGGTACGAGCAGTACTTC
.	TRBV15	TRBJ2-3	.	CATSRVLGGGDTDTQYF	TGTGCCACCAGCAGAGTCCTGGGCGGTGGGGACACAGATACGCAGTATTTT
.	TRBV19	TRBJ2-7	.	CASSRTQAYEQYF	TGTGCCAGTAGTAGGACACAAGCCTACGAGCAGTACTTC
.	TRBV6-5	TRBJ2-1	.	CASSYSIRGSYNEQFF	TGTGCCAGCAGTTACTCGATACGAGGGTCCTACAATGAGCAGTTCTTC
.	TRBV6-1	TRBJ1-2	.	CASSEEGSASFYGYTF	TGTGCCAGCAGTGAAGAAGGGTCAGCATCCTTCTATGGCTACACCTTC
.	TRBV6-6	TRBJ1-1	.	CASSPGETEAFF	TGTGCCAGCAGTCCCGGGGAAACTGAAGCTTTCTTT
TRBD2	TRBV6-1	TRBJ2-7	.	CASIPGGTGREQYF	TGTGCCAGCATCCCGGGGGGTACTGGTCGCGAGCAGTACTTC
.	TRBV7-2	TRBJ2-3	.	CASSQIGWEDTQYF	TGTGCCAGCAGCCAGATCGGGTGGGAAGATACGCAGTATTTT
TRBD1	TRBV7-3	TRBJ1-2	.	CASRGLTGNYGYTF	TGTGCCAGCAGGGGATTGACAGGGAACTATGGCTACACCTTC
.	TRBV23-1	TRBJ1-5	.	CASSQPDSDSNQPQHF	TGCGCCAGCAGTCAACCCGATTCGGATAGCAATCAGCCCCAGCATTTT
.	TRBV11-3	TRBJ1-2	.	CASSFVPLTARPYGYTF	TGTGCCAGCAGCTTTGTCCCCCTGACAGCGCGGCCCTATGGCTACACCTTC
TRBD1	TRBV10-2	TRBJ1-4	.	CALRDSGEKLFF	TGCGCCCTCCGGGACAGCGGTGAAAAACTGTTTTTT
.	TRBV11-2	TRBJ2-7	.	CASSAWVEQYF	TGTGCCAGCAGCGCCTGGGTCGAGCAGTACTTC
TRBD1	TRBV6-1	TRBJ1-2	.	CASSGDRNGYTF	TGTGCCAGCAGTGGGGACAGGAACGGCTACACCTTC
TRBD1	TRBV4-2	TRBJ2-7	.	CASSQDPTGQGSYEQYF	TGTGCCAGCAGCCAAGACCCAACGGGACAGGGTTCCTACGAGCAGTACTTC
.	TRBV18	TRBJ1-3	.	CASSPYPQGAGNTIYF	TGTGCCAGCTCACCATATCCACAGGGAGCGGGAAACACCATATATTTT
.	TRBV19	TRBJ1-2	.	CASRKVLGYTF	TGTGCCAGTAGGAAAGTGCTTGGCTACACCTTC
TRBD2	TRBV30	TRBJ2-2	.	CAWRTGGAIGELFF	TGTGCCTGGAGAACGGGGGGGGCGATCGGGGAGCTGTTTTTT
.	TRBV19	TRBJ2-1	once	CASSIVGNNEQFF	TGTGCCAGTAGTATTGTGGGTAACAATGAGCAGTTCTTC
.	TRBV28	TRBJ2-7	.	CASSFISGEVIWEQYF	TGTGCCAGCAGTTTTATTTCGGGGGAAGTAATCTGGGAGCAGTACTTC
.	TRBV6-5	TRBJ2-2	.	CASSYPRALTGELFF	TGTGCCAGCAGTTACCCGAGGGCCCTCACCGGGGAGCTGTTTTTT
TRBD2	TRBV4-2	TRBJ2-2	.	CASSPERGANTGELFF	TGTGCCAGCAGCCCCGAGCGGGGGGCGAACACCGGGGAGCTGTTTTTT
TRBD2	TRBV28	TRBJ2-1	.	CASSFRLAGGLDNEQFF	TGTGCCAGCAGTTTTCGTCTAGCGGGGGGGCTCGACAATGAGCAGTTCTTC